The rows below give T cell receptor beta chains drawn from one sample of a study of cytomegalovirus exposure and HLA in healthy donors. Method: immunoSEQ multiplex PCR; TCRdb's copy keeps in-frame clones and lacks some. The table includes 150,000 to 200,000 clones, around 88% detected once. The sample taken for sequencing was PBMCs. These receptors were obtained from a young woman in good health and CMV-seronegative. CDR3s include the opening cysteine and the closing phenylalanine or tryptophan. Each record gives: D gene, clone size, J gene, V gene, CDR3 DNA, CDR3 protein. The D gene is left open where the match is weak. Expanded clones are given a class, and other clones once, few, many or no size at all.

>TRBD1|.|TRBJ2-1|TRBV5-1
TGCGCCAGCAGCAGTGGACAGGTTAGTTCCAATGAGCAGTTCTTC
CASSSGQVSSNEQFF
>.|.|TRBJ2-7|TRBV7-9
TGTGCCAGCAGCTTGACACAGACCTACGAGCAGTACTTC
CASSLTQTYEQYF
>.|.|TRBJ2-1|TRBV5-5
TGTGCCAGCAGCTTGGCCCATTCCTGGTCCTCTAACAATGAGCAGTTCTTC
CASSLAHSWSSNNEQFF
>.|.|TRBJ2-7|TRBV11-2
TGTGCCAGCAGCTTAGATCGAGTTCAGGCGGGGACCTACGAGCAGTACTTC
CASSLDRVQAGTYEQYF
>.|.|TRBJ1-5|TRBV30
TGTGCCTGGGCAAGACAGAGCAATCAGCCCCAGCATTTT
CAWARQSNQPQHF
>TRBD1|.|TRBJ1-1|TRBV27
TGTGCCAGCAGTACCTCGGGACAGGGTAAACCTGAAGCTTTCTTT
CASSTSGQGKPEAFF
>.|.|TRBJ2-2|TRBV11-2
TGTGCCAGCAGCTTACTCAGGTCCAGCACCGGGGAGCTGTTTTTT
CASSLLRSSTGELFF
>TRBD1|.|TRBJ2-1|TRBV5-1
TGCGCCAGCAGCAAGGGACAGGGAGCCGATGAGCAGTTCTTC
CASSKGQGADEQFF
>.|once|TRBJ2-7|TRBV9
TGTGCCAGCAGCGTAGCGGGGACAACGACCTACGAGCAGTACTTC
CASSVAGTTTYEQYF
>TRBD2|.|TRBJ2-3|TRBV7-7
TGTGCCAGCAGCCAGGGGACTAGCGGGGGGCCGAGCACAGATACGCAGTATTTT
CASSQGTSGGPSTDTQYF
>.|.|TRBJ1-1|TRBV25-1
TGTGCCAGCAGTGAATGGACAGAAGCTTTCTTT
CASSEWTEAFF
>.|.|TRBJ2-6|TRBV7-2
TGTGCCAGCAGCTTCGCTGGGGCCAACGTCCTGACTTTC
CASSFAGANVLTF
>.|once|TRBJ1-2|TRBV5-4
TGTGCCAGCACCCCGCTTCGTCCACGGACACTACCGGCGGTATACTATGGCTACACCTTC
CASTPLRPRTLPAVYYGYTF
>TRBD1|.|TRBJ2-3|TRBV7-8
TGTGCCAGCAGCCTCTCGGGACAGAGCACAGATACGCAGTATTTT
CASSLSGQSTDTQYF
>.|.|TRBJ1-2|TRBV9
TGTGCCAGCAGCGTAGCTCAGGGGAGTGGAGTCTATGGCTACACCTTC
CASSVAQGSGVYGYTF
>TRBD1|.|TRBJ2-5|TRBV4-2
TGTGCCAGCAGCCAGGGACAGGGTTTGGAGACCCAGTACTTC
CASSQGQGLETQYF
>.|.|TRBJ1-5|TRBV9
TGTGCCAGCAGCGCGGGGGGGACGGGTCAGCCCCAGCATTTT
CASSAGGTGQPQHF
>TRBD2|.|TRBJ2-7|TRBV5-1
TGCGCCAGCAGCTGGGGGACTAGCGGTTGGAGTCCCACCAATTCCTACGAGCAGTACTTC
CASSWGTSGWSPTNSYEQYF
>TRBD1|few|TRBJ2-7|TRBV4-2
TGTGCCAGCAGCCAAGGGCAGGGGGCCTACGAGCAGTACTTC
CASSQGQGAYEQYF
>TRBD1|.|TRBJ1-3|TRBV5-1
TGCGCCAGCAGCCTTTTGACAGGGGGTCGGAACACCATATATTTT
CASSLLTGGRNTIYF
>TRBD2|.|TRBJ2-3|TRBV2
TGTGCCAGCAGTCCCGTCACCGCACAGTTAGCGGGGAGCACAGATACGCAGTATTTT
CASSPVTAQLAGSTDTQYF
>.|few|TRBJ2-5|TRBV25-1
TGTGCCAGCAGTGAATCAAACACCCCGGGTGCGGAGACCCAGTACTTC
CASSESNTPGAETQYF
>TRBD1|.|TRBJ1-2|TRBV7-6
TGTGCCAGCAGCTTGTTTTTGGACAGGAACTATGGCTACACCTTC
CASSLFLDRNYGYTF
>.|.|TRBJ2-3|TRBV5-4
TGTGCCAGCAGCTATGACCACAGCACATCCACAGATACGCAGTATTTT
CASSYDHSTSTDTQYF
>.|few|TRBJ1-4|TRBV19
TGTGCCAGTAGTTCCCCCCCTCGTGAGAAACTGTTTTTT
CASSSPPREKLFF
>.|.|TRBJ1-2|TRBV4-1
TGCGCCAGCAGTTTGGCGAGCGGGCCCGGCTATGGCTACACCTTC
CASSLASGPGYGYTF
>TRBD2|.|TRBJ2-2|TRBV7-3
TGTGCCAGCAGCTCCTCCGGGGGGTCGGCCGGGGAGCTGTTTTTT
CASSSSGGSAGELFF
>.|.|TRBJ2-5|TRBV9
TGTGCCAGCAGCGGAGGGCCTGGGGAGACCCAGTACTTC
CASSGGPGETQYF
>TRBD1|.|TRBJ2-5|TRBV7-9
TGTGCCAGCAGCTTCCGGAGACAGGGGGTAGAGACCCAGTACTTC
CASSFRRQGVETQYF
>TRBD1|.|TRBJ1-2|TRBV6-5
TGTGCCAGCATGCCGGGACAGGCCTATGGCTACACCTTC
CASMPGQAYGYTF
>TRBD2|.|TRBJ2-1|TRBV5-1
TGCGCCAGCAGGGAATTGCGGGAGGGCCCTGAGCAGTTCTTC
CASRELREGPEQFF
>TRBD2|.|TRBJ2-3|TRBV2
TGTGCCAGCAGCAGACTAGCGGGAGATACGCAGTATTTT
CASSRLAGDTQYF
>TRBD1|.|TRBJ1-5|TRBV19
TGTGCCAGTAGTATACCCGGGACAGGGGGAAATCAGCCCCAGCATTTT
CASSIPGTGGNQPQHF
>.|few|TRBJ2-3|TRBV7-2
TGTGCCAGCAGCTTAGGTCATAGCACAGATACGCAGTATTTT
CASSLGHSTDTQYF
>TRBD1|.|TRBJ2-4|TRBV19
TGTGCCAGTAGCTCGGGGACAGGGAAAAACATTCAGTACTTC
CASSSGTGKNIQYF
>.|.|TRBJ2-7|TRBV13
TGTGCCAGCAGCTTTACTAAGACCTACGAGCAGTACTTC
CASSFTKTYEQYF
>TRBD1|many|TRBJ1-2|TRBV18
TGTGCCAGCTCACCGACACCCGGGACAGAGGGTACTAACTATGGCTACACCTTC
CASSPTPGTEGTNYGYTF
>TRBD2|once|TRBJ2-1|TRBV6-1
TGTGCCAGCAGTGAAGCAGCGGGACCCCAGTTCTTC
CASSEAAGPQFF
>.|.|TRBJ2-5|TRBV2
TGTGCCAGCAGTGCCCAGGTTTCACCCCAGTACTTC
CASSAQVSPQYF
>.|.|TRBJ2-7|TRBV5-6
TGTGCCAGCAGCTTGCGTGGGCCAGTGCACTTC
CASSLRGPVHF
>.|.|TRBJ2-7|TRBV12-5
TGTGCTAGTGGTTTGCGGACACGGGCAGAACACGAGCAGTACTTC
CASGLRTRAEHEQYF